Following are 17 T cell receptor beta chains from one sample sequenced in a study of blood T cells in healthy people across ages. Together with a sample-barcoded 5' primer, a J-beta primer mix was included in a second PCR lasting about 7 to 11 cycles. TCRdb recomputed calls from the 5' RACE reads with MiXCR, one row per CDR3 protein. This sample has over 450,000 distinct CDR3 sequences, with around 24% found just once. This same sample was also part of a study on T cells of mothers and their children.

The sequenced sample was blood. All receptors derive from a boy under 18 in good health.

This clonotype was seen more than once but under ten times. For the CDR3, the DNA is TGTGCCAGCAGTTACACCCCGGGACAGGGCTACGAGCAGTACTTC. It codes for CASSYTPGQGYEQYF. V is TRBV6-2 or TRBV6-3 and J is TRBJ2-5; 9 nucleotides agree with TRBD1. Gene TRBJ2-7 matches the end of the DNA better, so the J call may be wrong. Per the germline V gene, CDR1 is MNHEY and CDR2 is SVGEGT. The CDR3 sequence is 15 residues long.

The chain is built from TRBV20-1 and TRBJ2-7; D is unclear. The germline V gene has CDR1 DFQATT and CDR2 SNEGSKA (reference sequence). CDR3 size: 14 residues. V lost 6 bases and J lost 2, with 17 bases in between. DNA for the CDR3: TGCAGTGCCATTTCCCAGGACGGCACCTACGAGCAGTACTTC. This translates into CSAISQDGTYEQYF.

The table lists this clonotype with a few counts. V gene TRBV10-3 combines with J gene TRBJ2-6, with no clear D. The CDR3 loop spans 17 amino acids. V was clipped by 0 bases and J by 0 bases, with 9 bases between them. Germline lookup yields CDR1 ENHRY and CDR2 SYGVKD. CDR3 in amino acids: CAISESGFSSGANVLTF. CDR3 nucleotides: TGTGCCATCAGTGAGTCTGGCTTTTCCTCTGGGGCCAACGTCCTGACTTTC.

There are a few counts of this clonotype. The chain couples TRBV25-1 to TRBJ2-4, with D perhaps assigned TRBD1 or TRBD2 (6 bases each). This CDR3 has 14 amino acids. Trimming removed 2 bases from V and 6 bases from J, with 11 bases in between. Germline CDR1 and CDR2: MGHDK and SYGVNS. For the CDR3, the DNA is TGTGCCAGCAGTGAAGGGGGGCTCGGAAACATTCAGTACTTC. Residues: CASSEGGLGNIQYF.

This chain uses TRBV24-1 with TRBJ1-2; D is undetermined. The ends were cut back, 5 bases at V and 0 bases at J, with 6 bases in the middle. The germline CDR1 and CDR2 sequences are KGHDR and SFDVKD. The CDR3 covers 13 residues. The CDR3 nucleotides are TGTGCCACCAGTGTAAATGCTAACTATGGCTACACCTTC. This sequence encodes CATSVNANYGYTF.

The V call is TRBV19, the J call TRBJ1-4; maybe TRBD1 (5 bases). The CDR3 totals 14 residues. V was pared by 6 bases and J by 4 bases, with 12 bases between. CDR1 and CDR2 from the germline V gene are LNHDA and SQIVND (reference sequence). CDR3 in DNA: TGTGCCAGTAGGAATACAGGAGATAATGAAAAACTGTTTTTT. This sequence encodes CASRNTGDNEKLFF. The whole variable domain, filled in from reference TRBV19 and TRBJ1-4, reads DGGITQSPKYLFRKEGQNVTLSCEQNLNHDAMYWYRQDPGQGLRLIYYSQIVNDFQKGDIAEGYSVSREKKESFPLTVTSAQKNPTAFYLCASRNTGDNEKLFFGSGTQLSVL.

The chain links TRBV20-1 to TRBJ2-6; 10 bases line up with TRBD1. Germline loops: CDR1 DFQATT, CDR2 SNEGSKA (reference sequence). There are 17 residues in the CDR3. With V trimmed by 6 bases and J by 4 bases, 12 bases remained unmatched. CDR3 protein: CSAEGRQGALGANVLTF. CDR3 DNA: TGCAGTGCCGAAGGGCGACAGGGGGCGCTAGGGGCCAACGTCCTGACTTTC.

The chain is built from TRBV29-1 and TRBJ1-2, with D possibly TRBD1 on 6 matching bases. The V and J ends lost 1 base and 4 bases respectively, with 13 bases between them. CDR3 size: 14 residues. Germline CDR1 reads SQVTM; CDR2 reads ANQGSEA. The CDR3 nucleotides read TGCAGCGTTGAAGGCCAGGGGCCCTTCTATGGCTACACCTTC. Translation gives CSVEGQGPFYGYTF.

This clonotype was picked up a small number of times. CDR3 bases: TGCGCCAGCAGCTTGGACCCCTCCAGTAACTATGGCTACACCTTC. Translated: CASSLDPSSNYGYTF. V is TRBV5-1 and J is TRBJ1-2; D is ambiguous. Germline lookup yields CDR1 SGHRS and CDR2 YFSETQ. The V end lost 0 bases, the J end lost 1 base, and 10 bases lay between the germline ends. The CDR3 runs to 15 residues.

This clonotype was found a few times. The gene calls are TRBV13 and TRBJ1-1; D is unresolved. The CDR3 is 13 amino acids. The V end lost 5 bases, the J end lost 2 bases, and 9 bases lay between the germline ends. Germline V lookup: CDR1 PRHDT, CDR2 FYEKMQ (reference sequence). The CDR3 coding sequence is TGTGCCAGCAGCGCCCACGTAAACACTGAAGCTTTCTTT. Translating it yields CASSAHVNTEAFF. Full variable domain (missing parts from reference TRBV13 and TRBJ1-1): AAGVIQSPRHLIKEKRETATLKCYPIPRHDTVYWYQQGPGQDPQFLISFYEKMQSDKGSIPDRFSAQQFSDYHSELNMSSLELGDSALYFCASSAHVNTEAFFGQGTRLTVV.

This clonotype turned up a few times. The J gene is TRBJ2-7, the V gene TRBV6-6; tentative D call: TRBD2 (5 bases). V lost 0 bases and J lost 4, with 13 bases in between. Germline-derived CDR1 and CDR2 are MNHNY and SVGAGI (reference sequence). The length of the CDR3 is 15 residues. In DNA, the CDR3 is TGTGCCAGCAGTTACTCTCCCGGACTTCGTTACGAGCAGTACTTC. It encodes CASSYSPGLRYEQYF.

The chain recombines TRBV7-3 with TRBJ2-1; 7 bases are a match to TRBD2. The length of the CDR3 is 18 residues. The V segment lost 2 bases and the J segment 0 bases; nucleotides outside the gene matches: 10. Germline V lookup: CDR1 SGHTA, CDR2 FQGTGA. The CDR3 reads CASSLDGGSPDSYNEQFF. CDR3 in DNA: TGTGCCAGCAGCTTAGACGGGGGGTCACCCGACTCCTACAATGAGCAGTTCTTC.

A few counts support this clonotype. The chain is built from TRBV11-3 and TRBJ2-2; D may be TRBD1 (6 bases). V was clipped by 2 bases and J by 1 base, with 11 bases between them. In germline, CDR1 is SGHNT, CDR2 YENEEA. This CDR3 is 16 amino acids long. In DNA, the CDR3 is TGTGCCAGCAGCTTAAAGTACAGGGAGAACACCGGGGAGCTGTTTTTT. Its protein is CASSLKYRENTGELFF.

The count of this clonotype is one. CDR3 DNA: TGTGCCAGCAGCTTAGTAGGGGGGACTAGCGGGCAAGAGACCCAGTACTTC. Amino acids: CASSLVGGTSGQETQYF. The rearrangement uses TRBV7-2 and TRBJ2-5, with 12 bases matching TRBD2. Germline V gene data show CDR1 as SGHTA and CDR2 as FQGNSA. The CDR3 runs to 17 residues. Trimming cost V 1 base and J 2 bases; bases outside gene matches: 5.

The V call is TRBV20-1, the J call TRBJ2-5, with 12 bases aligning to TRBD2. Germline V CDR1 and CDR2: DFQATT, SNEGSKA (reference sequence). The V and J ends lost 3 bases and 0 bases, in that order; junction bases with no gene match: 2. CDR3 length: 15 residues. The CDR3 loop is CSARRLAGDQETQYF. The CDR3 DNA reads TGCAGTGCTAGGCGACTAGCGGGGGACCAAGAGACCCAGTACTTC.

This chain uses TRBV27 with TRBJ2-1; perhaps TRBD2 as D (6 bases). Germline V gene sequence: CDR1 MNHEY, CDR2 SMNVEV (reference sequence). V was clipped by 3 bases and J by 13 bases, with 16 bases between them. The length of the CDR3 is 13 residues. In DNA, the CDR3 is TGTGCCAGCAGTTTCCCTTCGGGGGTGGTACAGTTCTTC. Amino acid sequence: CASSFPSGVVQFF.

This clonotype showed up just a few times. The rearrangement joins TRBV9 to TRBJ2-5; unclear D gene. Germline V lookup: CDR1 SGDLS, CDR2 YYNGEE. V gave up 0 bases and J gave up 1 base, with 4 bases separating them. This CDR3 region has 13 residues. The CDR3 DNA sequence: TGTGCCAGCAGCGTAGAAAGCCAAGAGACCCAGTACTTC. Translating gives CASSVESQETQYF.